Given below is one T cell receptor (beta chain) in context. Participants were aged about 18 to 100 years, lived in about two dozen US areas, and enrolled virtually. The recovered donors of Cohort 3 showed two negative PCRs, clearance, or symptom resolution. The data were obtained in a study of blood T cell repertoires in COVID-19. Study-wide context: Spain, Italy and the United States supplied samples that represented acute and convalescent COVID-19.

This CDR3 is built from 12 residues. Germline CDR1 is SGHRS and CDR2 is YFSETQ. V dropped 2 bases and J dropped 10 bases, with 10 bases sitting between them. Here immunoSEQ multiplex PCR was the method, and the copy in TCRdb shows in-frame clones only, minus some. The data show under 200,000 clones, with around 89% seen just once and about 6.3% held by the top ten. V gene TRBV5-1 combines with J gene TRBJ2-1, with D perhaps matching TRBD2 (5 bases). The receptor was derived from a woman between 50 and 59 years old who had recovered from COVID-19. The sample consisted of PBMCs or T cells enriched from blood (not recorded which). The CDR3 region is CASSFPGFEQFF. DNA of the CDR3: TGCGCCAGCAGCTTCCCGGGGTTCGAGCAGTTCTTC.